These T cell receptor beta chains were read from a single sample in a study of neurological immune-mediated disorders. TCRdb re-derived calls from the 5' RACE reads in MiXCR, one entry per CDR3 protein. The sample lists about 53,000 distinct CDR3 sequences; about 8% were seen once. The sequenced sample was PBMCs. The receptors stem from a woman in her thirties or forties in good health. Both conserved end residues are trimmed from each CDR3.

TRBV7-2	TRBJ1-1	ASSPGQGYPEAF
TRBV12-3/TRBV12-4	TRBJ2-5	ASSPGLAVAWETQY
TRBV20-1	TRBJ1-1	SARDREPEAF
TRBV6-5	TRBJ2-7	ASSYSAPRHSHEQY
TRBV10-3	TRBJ2-3	AISESRTSGGADTQY
TRBV21-1	TRBJ2-3	ASSKERLAGITDTQY
TRBV24-1	TRBJ1-1	ATSVGDTEAF
TRBV7-2	TRBJ2-3	ASGPKDTQY
TRBV2	TRBJ2-3	ASSLWRTDTQY
TRBV7-8	TRBJ2-1	ASSLKVASGFYNEQF
TRBV5-1	TRBJ2-7	ASSLFTGENEQY
TRBV9	TRBJ2-7	ASSGGPDYEQY
TRBV5-6	TRBJ2-7	ASSPGTSVYEQY
TRBV29-1	TRBJ2-7	SVEGGASGGTYEQY
TRBV6-1	TRBJ1-5	ASSGGLGVIGQPQH
TRBV5-1	TRBJ2-1	ASDRGASYNEQF
TRBV30	TRBJ1-4	ACRAPSANEKLF
TRBV20-1	TRBJ1-5	SAAPLSNQPQH
TRBV6-2/TRBV6-3	TRBJ1-1	ASSFRQGQLNTEAF
TRBV3-1	TRBJ1-5	ASSQEFSNQPQH
TRBV24-1	TRBJ2-3	ATSERVGADTQY
TRBV10-2	TRBJ2-3	ASSALAGGRGDTQY
TRBV9	TRBJ2-7	ASSIGDPTGEQY
TRBV12-3/TRBV12-4	TRBJ1-5	ASKRGRESNQPQH
TRBV20-1	TRBJ1-5	SANEIDSNQPQH
TRBV5-1	TRBJ2-3	ASSLYGDSTDTQY
TRBV27	TRBJ2-7	ASSRSREQY
TRBV7-2	TRBJ2-5	ASNVRGQETQY
TRBV6-2/TRBV6-3	TRBJ1-1	ASKARGETEAF
TRBV12-3/TRBV12-4	TRBJ1-6	ASSSGTGSSPLH
TRBV7-9	TRBJ2-1	ASSFAGAHGEQF
TRBV10-3	TRBJ1-1	ATTGGGTEAF
TRBV5-1	TRBJ1-1	ASSPEWNTEAF
TRBV7-2	TRBJ1-2	ASSLPRRVYGYT
TRBV12-3/TRBV12-4	TRBJ2-7	ASSLGASGSFEQY
TRBV3-1	TRBJ1-1	ASSPAGWTEAF
TRBV12-3/TRBV12-4	TRBJ1-2	ASSPRDQALYGYT
TRBV3-1	TRBJ2-2	ASSQAGAMF
TRBV5-1	TRBJ2-1	ASSLDGTGYNEQF
TRBV29-1	TRBJ1-1	SSGTGGPPAPF
TRBV12-3/TRBV12-4	TRBJ1-1	ASRPTGTGSTEAF
TRBV20-1	TRBJ2-7	SADTVGPLTSGRVGPYEQY
TRBV5-1	TRBJ1-4	ASSSDRYNEKLF
TRBV5-1	TRBJ2-7	ASSLRGSGQY
TRBV4-3	TRBJ2-1	ASSQEVLAPNNEQF
TRBV4-1	TRBJ2-1	ASSQVVSGLTLSEQF
TRBV10-3	TRBJ2-1	AISEGGRAGGRINEQF
TRBV20-1	TRBJ2-1	SASDLMRAYNEQF
TRBV6-2/TRBV6-3	TRBJ2-3	ASSVTSGGADTQY
TRBV5-1	TRBJ1-1	ASSLRGGLGTEAF
TRBV2	TRBJ1-5	ASSENRGFGQPQH
TRBV6-1	TRBJ1-5	EMGEGQPQH
TRBV7-2	TRBJ1-2	ASSPRTGSSNGYT
TRBV11-2	TRBJ2-7	ASSRLTGMGEQY